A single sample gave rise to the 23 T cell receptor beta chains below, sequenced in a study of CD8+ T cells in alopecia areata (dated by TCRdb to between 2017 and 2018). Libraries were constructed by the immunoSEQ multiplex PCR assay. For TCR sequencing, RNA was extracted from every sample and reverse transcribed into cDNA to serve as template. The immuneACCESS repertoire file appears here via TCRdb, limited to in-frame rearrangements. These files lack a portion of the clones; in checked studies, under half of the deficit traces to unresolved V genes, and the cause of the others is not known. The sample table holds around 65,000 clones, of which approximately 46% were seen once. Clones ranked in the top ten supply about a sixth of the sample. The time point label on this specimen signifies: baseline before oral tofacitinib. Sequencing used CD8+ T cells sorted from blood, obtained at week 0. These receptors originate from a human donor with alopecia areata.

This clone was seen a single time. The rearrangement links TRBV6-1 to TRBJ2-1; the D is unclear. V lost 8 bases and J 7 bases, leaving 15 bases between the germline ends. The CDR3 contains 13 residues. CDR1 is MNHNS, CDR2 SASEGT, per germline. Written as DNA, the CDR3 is TGTGCCAGCTCCTGGGGTACAGCTAATGAGCAGTTCTTC. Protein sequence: CASSWGTANEQFF.

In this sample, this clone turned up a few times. The CDR3 is CASKLGGPYEQYF. The CDR3 DNA reads as TGTGCCAGCAAGTTAGGGGGACCCTACGAGCAGTACTTC. This rearrangement joins TRBV7-8 to TRBJ2-7; D is possibly TRBD1 (6 bases). V lost 7 bases and J lost 2, with 12 bases in between. The CDR3 is 13 amino acids. The germline V gene encodes CDR1 SGHVS and CDR2 FQNEAQ.

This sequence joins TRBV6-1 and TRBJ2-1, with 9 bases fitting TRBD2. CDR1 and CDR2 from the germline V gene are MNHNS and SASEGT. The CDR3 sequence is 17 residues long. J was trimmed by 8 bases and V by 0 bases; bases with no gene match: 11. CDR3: CASSEAGTSFGGYEQFF. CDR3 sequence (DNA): TGTGCCAGCAGTGAAGCTGGGACTAGCTTTGGAGGTTATGAGCAGTTCTTC.

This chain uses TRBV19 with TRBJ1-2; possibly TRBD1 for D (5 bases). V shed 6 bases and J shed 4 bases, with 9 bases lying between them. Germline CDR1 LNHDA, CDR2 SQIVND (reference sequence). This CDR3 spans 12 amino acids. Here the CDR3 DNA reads TGTGCCAGTAGAGACAGAACCTATGGCTACACCTTC. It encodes CASRDRTYGYTF.

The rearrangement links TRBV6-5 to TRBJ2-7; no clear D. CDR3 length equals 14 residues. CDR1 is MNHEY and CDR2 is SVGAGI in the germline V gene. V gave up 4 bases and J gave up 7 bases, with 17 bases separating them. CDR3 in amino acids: CASSSVKKTLEQYF. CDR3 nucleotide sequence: TGTGCCAGCAGTTCCGTAAAAAAGACCCTTGAGCAGTACTTC.

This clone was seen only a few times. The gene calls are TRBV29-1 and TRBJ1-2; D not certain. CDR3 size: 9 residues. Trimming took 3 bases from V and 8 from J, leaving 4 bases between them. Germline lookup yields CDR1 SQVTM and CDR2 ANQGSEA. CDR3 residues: CSVEAGYTF. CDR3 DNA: TGCAGCGTTGAGGCAGGCTACACCTTC.

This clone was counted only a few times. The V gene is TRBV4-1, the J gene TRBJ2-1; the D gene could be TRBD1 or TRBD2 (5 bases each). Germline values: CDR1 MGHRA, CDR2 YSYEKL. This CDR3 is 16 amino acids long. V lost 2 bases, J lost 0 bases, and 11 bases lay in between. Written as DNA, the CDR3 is TGCGCCAGCAGCCAAAGCCCAGGGAGCTCCTACAATGAGCAGTTCTTC. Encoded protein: CASSQSPGSSYNEQFF.

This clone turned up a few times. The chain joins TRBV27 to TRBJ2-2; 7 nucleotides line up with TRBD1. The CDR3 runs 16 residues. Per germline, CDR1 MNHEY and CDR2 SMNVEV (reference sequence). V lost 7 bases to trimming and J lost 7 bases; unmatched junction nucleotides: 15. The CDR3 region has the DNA TGTGCCAGCACCCTACTCTCCTTCAGGGGGATCGGGGAGCTGTTTTTT. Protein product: CASTLLSFRGIGELFF.

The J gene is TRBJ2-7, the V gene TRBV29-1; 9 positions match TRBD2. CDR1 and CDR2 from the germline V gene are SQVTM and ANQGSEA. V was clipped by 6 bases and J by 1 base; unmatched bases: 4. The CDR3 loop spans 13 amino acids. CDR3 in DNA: TGCAGCGTCCGACTAGCGGTATCCTACGAGCAGTACTTC. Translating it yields CSVRLAVSYEQYF.

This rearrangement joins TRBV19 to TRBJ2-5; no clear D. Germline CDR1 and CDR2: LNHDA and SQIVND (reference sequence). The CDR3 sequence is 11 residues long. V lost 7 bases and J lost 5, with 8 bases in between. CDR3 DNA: TGTGCCAGTACGGTTGGGGAGACCCAGTACTTC. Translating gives CASTVGETQYF.

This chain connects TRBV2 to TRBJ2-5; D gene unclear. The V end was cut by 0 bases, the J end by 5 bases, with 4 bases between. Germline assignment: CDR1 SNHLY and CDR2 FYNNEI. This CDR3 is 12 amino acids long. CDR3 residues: CASSEAPETQYF. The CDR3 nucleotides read TGTGCCAGCAGTGAAGCGCCGGAGACCCAGTACTTC.

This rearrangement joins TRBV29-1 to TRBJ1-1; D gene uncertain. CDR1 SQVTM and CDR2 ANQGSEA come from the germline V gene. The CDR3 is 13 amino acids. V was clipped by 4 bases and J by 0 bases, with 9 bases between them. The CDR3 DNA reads TGCAGCGTTGCCCCCCCATTGAACACTGAAGCTTTCTTT. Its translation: CSVAPPLNTEAFF.

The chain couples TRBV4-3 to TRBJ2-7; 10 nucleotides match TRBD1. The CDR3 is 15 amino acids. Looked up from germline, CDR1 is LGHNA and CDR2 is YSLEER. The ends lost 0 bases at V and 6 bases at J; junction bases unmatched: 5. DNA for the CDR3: TGCGCCAGCAGCCAAGATTGGGACAGGGGTAGCGAGCAGTACTTC. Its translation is CASSQDWDRGSEQYF.

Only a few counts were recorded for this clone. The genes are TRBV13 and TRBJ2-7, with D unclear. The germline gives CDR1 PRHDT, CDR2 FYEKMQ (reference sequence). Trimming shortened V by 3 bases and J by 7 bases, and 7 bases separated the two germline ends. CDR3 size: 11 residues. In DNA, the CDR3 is TGTGCCAGCAGCTTCGAAAGAGAGCAGTACTTC. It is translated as CASSFEREQYF.

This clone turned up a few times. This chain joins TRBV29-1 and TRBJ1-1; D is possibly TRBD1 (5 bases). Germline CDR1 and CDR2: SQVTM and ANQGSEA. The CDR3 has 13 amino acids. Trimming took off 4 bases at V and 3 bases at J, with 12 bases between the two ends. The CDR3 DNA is TGCAGCGTTGGCCGGGTAGGGGACACTGAAGCTTTCTTT. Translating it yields CSVGRVGDTEAFF. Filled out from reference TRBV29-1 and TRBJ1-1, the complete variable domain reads SAVISQKPSRDICQRGTSLTIQCQVDSQVTMMFWYRQQPGQSLTLIATANQGSEATYESGFVIDKFPISRPNLTFSTLTVSNMSPEDSSIYLCSVGRVGDTEAFFGQGTRLTVV.

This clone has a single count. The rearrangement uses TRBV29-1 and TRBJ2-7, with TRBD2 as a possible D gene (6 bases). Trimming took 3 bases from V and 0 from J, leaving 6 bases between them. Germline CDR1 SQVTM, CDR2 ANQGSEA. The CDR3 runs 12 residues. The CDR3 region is CSVEDYSYEQYF. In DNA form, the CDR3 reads TGCAGCGTTGAGGACTACTCCTACGAGCAGTACTTC.

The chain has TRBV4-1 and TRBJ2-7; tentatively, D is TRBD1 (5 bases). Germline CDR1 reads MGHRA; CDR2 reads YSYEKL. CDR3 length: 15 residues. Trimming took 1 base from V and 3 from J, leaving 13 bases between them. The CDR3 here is CASSQGQGDFYEQYF. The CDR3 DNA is TGCGCCAGCAGCCAAGGGCAGGGTGACTTCTACGAGCAGTACTTC.

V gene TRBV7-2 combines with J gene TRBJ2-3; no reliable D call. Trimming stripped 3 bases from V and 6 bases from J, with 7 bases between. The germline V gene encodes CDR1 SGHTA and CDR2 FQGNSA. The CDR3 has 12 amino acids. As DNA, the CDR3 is TGTGCCAGCAGCTTTACTTCCGATACGCAGTATTTT. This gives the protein CASSFTSDTQYF.

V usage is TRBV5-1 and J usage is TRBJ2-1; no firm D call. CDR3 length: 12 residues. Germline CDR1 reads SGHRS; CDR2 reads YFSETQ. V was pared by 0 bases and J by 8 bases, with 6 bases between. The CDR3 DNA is TGCGCCAGCAGCTTGGGGTCAGATGAGCAGTTCTTC. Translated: CASSLGSDEQFF.

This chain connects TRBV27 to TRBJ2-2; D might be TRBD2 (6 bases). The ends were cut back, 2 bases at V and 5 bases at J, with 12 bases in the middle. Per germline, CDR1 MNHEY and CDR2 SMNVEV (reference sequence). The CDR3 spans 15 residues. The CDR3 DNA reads TGTGCCAGCAGTTTAGCCGGGGGACGGACCGGGGAGCTGTTTTTT. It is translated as CASSLAGGRTGELFF.

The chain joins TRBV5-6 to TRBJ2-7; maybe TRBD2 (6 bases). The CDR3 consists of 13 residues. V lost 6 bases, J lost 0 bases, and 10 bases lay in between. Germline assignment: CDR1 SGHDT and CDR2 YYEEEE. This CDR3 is CASTTGGSYEQYF. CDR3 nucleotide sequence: TGTGCCAGCACCACCGGGGGCTCCTACGAGCAGTACTTC.

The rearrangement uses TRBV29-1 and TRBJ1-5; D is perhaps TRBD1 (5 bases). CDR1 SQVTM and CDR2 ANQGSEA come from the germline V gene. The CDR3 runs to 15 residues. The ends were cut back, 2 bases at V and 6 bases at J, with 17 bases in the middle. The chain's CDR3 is CSVELPGERGQPQHF. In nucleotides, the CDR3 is TGCAGCGTTGAACTACCGGGGGAACGGGGTCAGCCCCAGCATTTT.

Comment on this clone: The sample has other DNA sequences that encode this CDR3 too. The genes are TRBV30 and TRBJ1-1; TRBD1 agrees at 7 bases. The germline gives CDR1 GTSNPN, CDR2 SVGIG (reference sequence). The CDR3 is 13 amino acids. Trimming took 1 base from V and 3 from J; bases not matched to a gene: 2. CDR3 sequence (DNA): TGTGCCTGGAGTGGACAGGGTTACACTGAAGCTTTCTTT. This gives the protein CAWSGQGYTEAFF.